A selection of T cell receptor beta chains follows, all from one sample in a study of response to subunit inactivated influenza vaccine. Via MiXCR, TCRdb re-called the RT-PCR reads, giving one row per CDR3 protein. Altogether some 570,000 distinct CDR3 sequences are present, over 9% being singletons, with the ten largest covering more than 9.5%. The same sample was also studied in work on T cells expressing NK-cell markers.

Sequencing was performed on PBMCs from blood, taken on the day of vaccination. The receptor source for this set is a man aged 45-65 years who received an inactivated influenza vaccine. CDR3s include the opening cysteine and the closing phenylalanine or tryptophan. A D gene is named only where the DNA matches it firmly. Clone sizes are given selectively: once, few, many, or a class where the clone is expanded.

D	J	V	size	DNA	CDR3
NA	TRBJ2-5	TRBV5-1	NA	TGCGCCAGCAGCTTGGAGTCCGGGGCGAGTGAGACCCAGTACTTC	CASSLESGASETQYF
NA	TRBJ2-5	TRBV20-1	few	TGCAGTGCCCCGGGGGCAGGAAAAGAGACCCAGTACTTC	CSAPGAGKETQYF
NA	TRBJ1-2	TRBV6-5	few	TGTGCCAGCAGTTACTCGAGCTTCGATAACTATGGCTACACCTTC	CASSYSSFDNYGYTF
TRBD1	TRBJ1-1	TRBV6-2/TRBV6-3	NA	TGTGCCAGCAGTCCTCCAGACAGGGTGGCTGAAGCTTTCTTT	CASSPPDRVAEAFF
TRBD2	TRBJ2-1	TRBV11-3	few	TGTGCCAGCAGCTTAAGCGGACTAGGGATAAATGAGCAGTTCTTC	CASSLSGLGINEQFF
NA	TRBJ2-2	TRBV7-2	NA	TGTGCCAGCAGCGGAACAGGGTTCAGGCGGCCCGGGGAGCTGTTTTTT	CASSGTGFRRPGELFF
TRBD1	TRBJ2-3	TRBV6-2/TRBV6-3	NA	TGTGCCAGCAAAGACAGGGGAGTGAAAGATACGCAGTATTTT	CASKDRGVKDTQYF
NA	TRBJ1-1	TRBV2	many	TGTGCCAGCAGTGACGGACTCAACACTGAAGCTTTCTTT	CASSDGLNTEAFF
NA	TRBJ2-7	TRBV2	NA	TGTGCCAGCAGTGATCCCCGGGCAAGACTAGCCTACGAGCAGTACTTC	CASSDPRARLAYEQYF
NA	TRBJ2-1	TRBV7-9	once	TGTGCCAGCAGCACAAACCTGGACAAGTACAATGAGCAGTTCTTC	CASSTNLDKYNEQFF
NA	TRBJ2-7	TRBV5-1	NA	TGCGCCAGCAGCTCCACAGGGATCTCCTACGAGCAGTACTTC	CASSSTGISYEQYF
NA	TRBJ1-1	TRBV5-6	NA	TGTGCCAGCAACTTCTTGCAGGGGACGGAAGCTTTCTTT	CASNFLQGTEAFF
NA	TRBJ2-7	TRBV20-1	few	TGCAGTGCTAGAGTAGGGGGTAAAACCTACGAGCAGTACTTC	CSARVGGKTYEQYF